This T cell receptor beta chain was retrieved from a study of Graves' ophthalmopathy and Graves' hyperthyroidism. CDR3 length: 15 residues. The J segment lost 1 base and the V segment lost 6 bases, leaving 6 bases of the junction unmatched. The germline CDR1 and CDR2 sequences are MNHEY and SVGAGI. RNA transcripts were the source from which TCR beta CDR3 regions were amplified. Investigators did first-round RT-PCR with HTBI primers, then second-round multiplex PCR. TCRdb re-analysed the multiplex PCR reads in MiXCR, keeping a single row per CDR3 protein. The data show roughly 400,000 distinct CDR3 sequences, around 20% seen once. Exclusion criteria comprised other autoimmune diseases, uncontrolled infections, pregnancy or lactation in patients. The sample holds many counts of this clonotype.

Sequenced input: peripheral blood. V and J are TRBV6-5 and TRBJ2-7, with TRBD2 matching 10 bases. The origin of this receptor is a woman between 18 and 29 years old with Graves' ophthalmopathy. As DNA, the CDR3 is TGTGCCAGCAGGGCTCTTAGCGGGGGGTCCTACGAGCAGTACTTC. Its protein is CASRALSGGSYEQYF.